The 28 T cell receptor beta chains below were found in one sample sequenced in a study of blood T cells in healthy people across ages. Together with a sample-barcoded 5' primer, a J-beta primer mix was included in a second PCR lasting about 7 to 12 cycles. MiXCR was run by TCRdb on the 5' RACE reads, yielding one entry per CDR3 protein. Of hundreds of thousands of distinct CDR3 sequences listed, approximately 40% are singletons. The sample consisted of blood. These receptors all come from a man older than 75 in good health.

The chain joins TRBV27 to TRBJ2-7, with TRBD2 matching over 8 bases. The better agreement between TRBJ2-5 and the DNA end casts doubt on the J call. The CDR3 is 15 amino acids. The V gene's germline CDR1 is MNHEY and CDR2 SMNVEV (reference sequence). The CDR3 loop is CASSLARTSSETQYF. The CDR3 DNA is TGTGCCAGCAGTTTAGCCAGGACTAGCTCAGAGACCCAGTACTTC.

The chain recombines TRBV20-1 with TRBJ2-1, with 12 bases lining up with TRBD2. CDR1 and CDR2 from the germline V gene are DFQATT and SNEGSKA (reference sequence). The CDR3 contains 18 residues. Unmatched junction bases numbered 12, after V lost 5 bases and J lost 1 base. CDR3 bases: TGCAGTGCTCCTCTTGGACTAGCGGGAAAGACGTCCTACAATGAGCAGTTCTTC. Translation: CSAPLGLAGKTSYNEQFF.

This chain links TRBV20-1 with TRBJ2-3; 16 bases are shared with TRBD2. The CDR3 totals 17 residues. CDR1 and CDR2 from the germline V gene are DFQATT and SNEGSKA (reference sequence). V gave up 6 bases and J gave up 1 base; unmatched junction bases: 7. CDR3 sequence reads: CSASGLAGGPRTDTQYF. The CDR3, as DNA: TGCAGTGCGTCGGGACTAGCGGGAGGGCCTCGCACAGATACGCAGTATTTT.

The CDR3 region has the DNA TGTGCCAGCTCACCACCGGCGAGGGAGACCCAGTACTTC. It codes for CASSPPARETQYF. The chain couples TRBV18 to TRBJ2-5, with unresolved D. With 0 bases removed from V and 5 bases from J, the gap between germline ends came to 7 bases. CDR1 and CDR2 (germline): KGHSH, LQKENI. The CDR3 runs 13 residues.

This clonotype was found once. The J gene is TRBJ1-6, the V gene TRBV6-6, with D possibly being TRBD1 (5 bases). V was pared by 10 bases and J by 9 bases, with 16 bases between. CDR3 size: 13 residues. Germline V gives CDR1 MNHNY, CDR2 SVGAGI (reference sequence). The CDR3 sequence is CATLTDRFSPLHF. The CDR3 coding sequence is TGTGCCACCTTGACCGACAGATTTTCACCCCTCCACTTT.

J is TRBJ2-7 and V is TRBV27; 7 bases line up with TRBD1. V dropped 4 bases and J dropped 3; count of bases not matched to a gene: 9. Germline V CDR1 and CDR2: MNHEY, SMNVEV (reference sequence). The CDR3 has 15 residues. The CDR3 nucleotides are TGTGCCAGCAGTTCCGCCGCCAACAGGGGCTACGAGCAGTACTTC. Protein sequence: CASSSAANRGYEQYF.

V usage is TRBV29-1 and J usage is TRBJ1-1; 10 bases are a match to TRBD1. V shed 5 bases, J shed 6 bases, and the junction held 3 bases outside the gene matches. This CDR3 region has 12 residues. Germline V gene sequence: CDR1 SQVTM, CDR2 ANQGSEA. CDR3 bases: TGCAGCGTTTCTGACAGGGGGCCTGAAGCTTTCTTT. Amino acid sequence: CSVSDRGPEAFF.

The sample holds a few counts of this clonotype. J is TRBJ2-5 and V is TRBV29-1; a weak D match, TRBD2 (6 bases). The germline V gene encodes CDR1 SQVTM and CDR2 ANQGSEA. V lost 8 bases to trimming and J lost 11 bases, with 24 bases between them. The CDR3 consists of 13 residues. The CDR3 bases are TGCAGCACCGGGACTCAGAGAGACAATGAGCAGTACTTC. This encodes CSTGTQRDNEQYF. Using reference TRBV29-1 and TRBJ2-5 for the parts outside the CDR3, the full variable domain is SAVISQKPSRDICQRGTSLTIQCQVDSQVTMMFWYRQQPGQSLTLIATANQGSEATYESGFVIDKFPISRPNLTFSTLTVSNMSPEDSSIYLCSTGTQRDNEQYFGPGTRLLVL.

The table lists this clonotype with a few counts. This chain uses TRBV6-2 or TRBV6-3 with TRBJ2-1, with TRBD1 as a possible D gene (8 bases). This CDR3 is 15 amino acids long. Germline V CDR1 and CDR2: MNHEY, SVGEGT. The V end was cut by 8 bases, the J end by 2 bases, with 16 bases between. CDR3 in DNA: TGTGCCAGCGGGACTACGGGACAGGCCTACAATGAGCAGTTCTTC. It yields the protein CASGTTGQAYNEQFF.

The chain links TRBV14 to TRBJ2-3; TRBD2 matches at 7 bases. J lost 5 bases, V lost 2 bases, and 16 bases had no gene match. Germline V gives CDR1 SGHDN, CDR2 FVKESK. This CDR3 region has 18 residues. The DNA of the CDR3 is TGTGCCAGCAGCCAAAATGGTCGGGCTAGCGGCGGGGGAGATACGCAGTATTTT. This encodes CASSQNGRASGGGDTQYF.

The chain carries TRBV28 and TRBJ2-3; 8 positions match TRBD2. The germline gives CDR1 MDHEN, CDR2 SYDVKM. CDR3 length: 15 residues. Trimming at V came to 6 bases and at J to 4 bases, leaving 9 bases not matched to a gene. The CDR3 nucleotides are TGTGCCAGCAGCCACAGCGGGAGATCGGCAGATACGCAGTATTTT. Protein product: CASSHSGRSADTQYF.

This clonotype was seen ten or more times. The chain recombines TRBV10-3 with TRBJ2-7; the match to TRBD1 covers 11 bases. Germline loops: CDR1 ENHRY, CDR2 SYGVKD. With 4 bases clipped from V and 5 bases from J, the junction kept 7 bases outside the gene matches. The CDR3 contains 15 residues. The DNA of the CDR3 is TGTGCCATCAGTGGGACAGGGGGCCTCCGTAACGAGCAGTACTTC. Translating it yields CAISGTGGLRNEQYF.

This clonotype was picked up a small number of times. The J gene is TRBJ2-3, the V gene TRBV9; 9 nucleotides match TRBD2. With 3 bases clipped from V and 6 bases from J, the junction kept 8 bases outside the gene matches. This CDR3 is built from 15 residues. Germline V gene data show CDR1 as SGDLS and CDR2 as YYNGEE. The CDR3 nucleotides are TGTGCCAGCAGCGCCCAGACTAGCGGATCGGATACGCAGTATTTT. Protein product: CASSAQTSGSDTQYF.

The chain carries TRBV7-9 and TRBJ2-1, with a weak D call TRBD2 (6 bases). The V end was cut by 2 bases, the J end by 6 bases, with 11 bases between. There are 14 residues in the CDR3. Germline CDR1 and CDR2: SEHNR and FQNEAQ (reference sequence). CDR3 in DNA: TGTGCCAGCAGCTTAAGTTCGGGGGTCAATGAGCAGTTCTTC. It specifies CASSLSSGVNEQFF.

The chain combines TRBV28 with TRBJ2-7, with unresolved D. The CDR3 covers 14 residues. Per germline, CDR1 MDHEN and CDR2 SYDVKM. V shed 1 base and J shed 7 bases, with 14 bases lying between them. CDR3 bases: TGTGCCAGCAGTTTATCGCCCGTAAACCATGAGCAGTACTTC. It yields the protein CASSLSPVNHEQYF.

V gene TRBV3-1 combines with J gene TRBJ2-7; D perhaps matches TRBD2 (8 bases). From germline, CDR1 is LGHDT and CDR2 YNNKEL (reference sequence). The CDR3 totals 14 residues. V lost 5 bases and J 7 bases, leaving 18 bases between the germline ends. Here the CDR3 reads CASSTSGGGNEQYF. For the CDR3, the DNA is TGTGCCAGCAGCACTAGCGGAGGGGGCAATGAGCAGTACTTC.

This clonotype was seen more than once but under ten times. The chain is built from TRBV7-8 and TRBJ2-3; no firm D call. This CDR3 has 16 amino acids. Per the germline V gene, CDR1 is SGHVS and CDR2 is FQNEAQ. Trimming pared 8 bases from V and 1 base from J, leaving 19 bases between. This chain's CDR3 is CASSYLGRRGTDTQYF. CDR3 bases: TGTGCCAGCTCGTACCTAGGTCGACGGGGCACAGATACGCAGTATTTT.

This clonotype was detected only a few times. The chain employs TRBV20-1 and TRBJ2-6; 7 nucleotides agree with TRBD2. The CDR3 runs 17 residues. The germline CDR1 and CDR2 sequences are DFQATT and SNEGSKA (reference sequence). V shed 5 bases and J 2 bases; nucleotides not matched to a gene: 12. The CDR3 loop reads CSARGRGGFAGANVLTF. CDR3 coding DNA: TGCAGTGCTCGGGGGAGGGGTGGCTTCGCTGGGGCCAACGTCCTGACTTTC.

There are many counts of this clonotype. This CDR3 reads CATETRDRPYDEQYF. DNA for the CDR3: TGTGCCACCGAAACTAGAGACAGGCCATACGACGAGCAGTACTTC. The V and J genes are TRBV28 and TRBJ2-7, with TRBD1 as a possible D gene (6 bases). Germline V gives CDR1 MDHEN, CDR2 SYDVKM. The CDR3 has 15 residues. Trimming cost V 10 bases and J 5 bases, with 24 bases left between them.

This clonotype was observed a few times. The rearrangement links TRBV12-3 or TRBV12-4 to TRBJ2-1; 12 nucleotides match TRBD2. The CDR3 extends over 16 amino acids. V trimming: 5 bases; J trimming: 5 bases; junction bases outside the gene matches: 7. CDR3 region: CASSRTSGAGNNEQFF. The DNA for the CDR3 is TGTGCCAGCAGTCGGACTAGCGGGGCGGGTAACAATGAGCAGTTCTTC.

The table lists this clonotype with a few counts. CDR3 bases: TGTGCCAGCAGCTTAGGTCAAGGGGGCTTCGCCTACGAGCAGTACTTC. Its protein product is CASSLGQGGFAYEQYF. V and J are TRBV7-2 and TRBJ2-7, with TRBD1 matching over 7 bases. CDR1 and CDR2 from the germline V gene are SGHTA and FQGNSA. The V gene end was trimmed by 1 base and the J gene end by 2 bases; junction bases not matched to a gene: 8. This CDR3 comprises 16 residues.

The rearrangement joins TRBV6-2 or TRBV6-3 to TRBJ2-1, with 10 bases identical to TRBD1. The CDR3 is made up of 15 amino acids. Trimming cost V 6 bases and J 13 bases; bases outside gene matches: 15. Per the germline V gene, CDR1 is MNHEY and CDR2 is SVGEGT. The CDR3 loop is CASRTRQGARETQFF. Written as DNA, the CDR3 is TGTGCCAGCAGAACGAGACAGGGGGCCAGGGAGACCCAGTTCTTC.

The DNA of the CDR3 is TGCAGTGCACCAAGGGCAGGTGCTAGCTCCTACGAGCAGTACTTC. Translating it yields CSAPRAGASSYEQYF. The chain is built from TRBV20-1 and TRBJ2-7, with D hard to call. This CDR3 comprises 15 residues. In germline, CDR1 is DFQATT, CDR2 SNEGSKA (reference sequence). Trimming pared 6 bases from V and 0 bases from J, leaving 18 bases between.

V is TRBV4-3 and J is TRBJ2-1; 10 bases are a match to TRBD2. V shed 1 base, J shed 8 bases, and the junction held 8 bases outside the gene matches. The CDR3 has 16 amino acids. Germline V lookup: CDR1 LGHNA, CDR2 YSLEER. The CDR3 coding sequence is TGCGCCAGCAGCCAAGCTACAGCGGGAGGGCTCTATGAGCAGTTCTTC. Residues: CASSQATAGGLYEQFF.

This clonotype has just a few counts. This chain links TRBV10-3 with TRBJ2-1; no reliable D call. V was clipped by 6 bases and J by 6 bases, with 6 bases between them. Germline CDR1 ENHRY, CDR2 SYGVKD. CDR3 length: 11 amino acids. CDR3 loop: CAISAINEQFF. Written as DNA, the CDR3 is TGTGCCATCAGCGCCATCAATGAGCAGTTCTTC.

This rearrangement joins TRBV20-1 to TRBJ2-7; D not resolved. V lost 6 bases to trimming and J lost 5 bases, with 11 bases between them. CDR3 length: 11 residues. Germline CDR1 and CDR2: DFQATT and SNEGSKA (reference sequence). The CDR3 spells CSASRSNEQYF. Written as DNA, the CDR3 is TGCAGTGCCAGCCGGAGCAACGAGCAGTACTTC.

J is TRBJ2-1 and V is TRBV20-1, with 7 positions matching TRBD2. The germline CDR1 and CDR2 sequences are DFQATT and SNEGSKA (reference sequence). V gave up 6 bases and J gave up 6 bases; unmatched junction bases: 14. The CDR3 totals 15 residues. CDR3 DNA: TGCAGTGCGAAAGAAGGAGCGGGGAAACTCAATGAGCAGTTCTTC. This sequence encodes CSAKEGAGKLNEQFF.

V and J are TRBV6-1 and TRBJ2-1; 7 nucleotides line up with TRBD2. Germline CDR1 is MNHNS and CDR2 is SASEGT. This CDR3 contains 16 residues. V was clipped by 0 bases and J by 8 bases; unmatched bases: 10. The CDR3 spells CASSEAWEGLLDEQFF. Here the CDR3 DNA reads TGTGCCAGCAGTGAAGCCTGGGAGGGCCTTCTCGATGAGCAGTTCTTC.